This T cell receptor (beta chain) came from a study of blood T cells in healthy people across ages. This clonotype was counted between two and nine times. A second PCR of about 6 to 12 cycles used a sample-barcoded 5' primer and a J-beta primer mix. TCRdb redid the calling of the 5' RACE reads with MiXCR, one entry per CDR3 protein. The sample has approximately 700,000 distinct CDR3 sequences; roughly 30% are singletons. This CDR3 is built from 14 residues. This chain uses TRBV21-1 with TRBJ1-5; TRBD1 is the table's D call, not checked against the DNA. TRBV21-1 is noted as a pseudogene. Sequenced: blood. This clonotype was obtained from a woman older than 75 in good health. DNA of the CDR3: TGTGCCAGCAGCCGGGGGCTCGAGGATCAGCCCCAGCATTTT. It yields the protein CASSRGLEDQPQHF.